This T cell receptor (beta chain) was sequenced for a study of beta chain features in type 1 diabetes. The sequenced template was cDNA made from the entire isolated RNA. The assay was immunoSEQ multiplex PCR, and TCRdb's table has in-frame clones only and misses some. This table has 300,000 or so clones, about 14% appearing once. V was trimmed by 6 bases and J by 6 bases, leaving 15 bases between them. Germline values: CDR1 MNHEY, CDR2 SMNVEV (reference sequence). CDR3 length: 14 amino acids. In regard to this clone: Its matching antigen is unknown.

Study results and caveats: Moderately but significantly shorter TCRB CDR3s were found in Type 1 diabetes patients in all four CD4+ subsets.

The sequence came from a woman under 30 with type 1 diabetes. Sequencing was done on a sample of naive CD4+ T cells from blood. The V and J genes are TRBV27 and TRBJ1-5, with no clear D. Written as DNA, the CDR3 is TGTGCCAGCAGCCAGATGTCTAGTCTTCAGCCCCAGCATTTT. It encodes CASSQMSSLQPQHF.